Presented here are 29 T cell receptor beta chains from one specimen sequenced in a study of T-cell reconstitution after alpha-beta-depleted transplantation in children. Researchers prepared the TCRbeta library using unique molecular identifiers, the study reports. TCRdb called the PCR reads again in MiXCR, with one record for every CDR3 protein. The data show approximately 230,000 distinct CDR3 sequences, with roughly 24% seen just once and roughly 2.6% held by the top ten. Sequencing used PBMCs, obtained before TCRalphabeta/CD19-depleted stem cell transplant. The source is a girl aged 2-15 years with Fanconi anemia, due to receive a stem cell transplant.

This clonotype has only a few counts. This sequence joins TRBV29-1 and TRBJ2-7; 14 positions match TRBD2. Trimming cost V 5 bases and J 5 bases; bases outside gene matches: 5. CDR1 is SQVTM and CDR2 is ANQGSEA in the germline V gene. CDR3 length: 14 amino acids. The CDR3 nucleotides are TGCAGCGTTAGTCCGGGACTAGCGGGGGACGAGCAGTACTTC. Its protein is CSVSPGLAGDEQYF.

The chain recombines TRBV5-1 with TRBJ2-5, with 8 nucleotides matching TRBD2. V shed 0 bases and J 3 bases; nucleotides not matched to a gene: 4. This CDR3 contains 15 residues. In germline, CDR1 is SGHRS, CDR2 YFSETQ. The CDR3 nucleotides are TGCGCCAGCAGCTTGGCACTAGCGGATGAAGAGACCCAGTACTTC. This gives the protein CASSLALADEETQYF.

V gene TRBV20-1 combines with J gene TRBJ2-1, with D possibly matching TRBD2 (7 bases). There are 14 residues in the CDR3. Germline V CDR1 and CDR2: DFQATT, SNEGSKA (reference sequence). V was shortened by 3 bases and J by 9 bases, with 18 bases between the two germline ends. CDR3 amino acids: CSASLFGGLSEQFF. The CDR3 bases are TGCAGTGCTAGCCTATTCGGGGGGCTAAGTGAGCAGTTCTTC.

The rearrangement uses TRBV20-1 and TRBJ2-3; a possible D gene is TRBD1 (6 bases). From germline, CDR1 is DFQATT and CDR2 SNEGSKA (reference sequence). This CDR3 spans 16 amino acids. V was cut by 6 bases and J by 8 bases, with 27 bases left in between. In nucleotides, the CDR3 is TGCAGTGCCCACTATGGGGGCGTAGTAATAGGAGGTACGCAGTATTTT. Protein product: CSAHYGGVVIGGTQYF.

This chain connects TRBV7-3 to TRBJ2-3; 8 bases are shared with TRBD1. Germline V gene sequence: CDR1 SGHTA, CDR2 FQGTGA. The length of the CDR3 is 17 residues. Unmatched junction bases numbered 12, after V lost 5 bases and J lost 2 bases. This chain's CDR3 is CASSLPSTGEDTDTQYF. The CDR3 nucleotides are TGTGCCAGCAGCCTACCTTCGACAGGGGAGGACACAGATACGCAGTATTTT.

This clonotype was seen a few times. This chain uses TRBV12-3 or TRBV12-4 with TRBJ2-7, with D perhaps assigned TRBD1 or TRBD2 (5 bases each). V was shortened by 5 bases and J by 2 bases, with 10 bases between the two germline ends. The CDR3 totals 13 residues. The CDR3 sequence: CASSNRGPYEQYF. DNA of the CDR3: TGTGCCAGCAGTAACCGGGGCCCCTACGAGCAGTACTTC.

This clonotype occurred a few times. This sequence joins TRBV15 and TRBJ2-7; D tentatively fits TRBD1 or TRBD2 (5 bases each). Trimming shortened V by 1 base and J by 7 bases, and 17 bases separated the two germline ends. The CDR3 loop spans 15 amino acids. From germline, CDR1 is LNHNV and CDR2 YYDKDF (reference sequence). CDR3 DNA: TGTGCCACCAGCAGAGGATACTCCGGGACCCTGGAGCAGTACTTC. Translation: CATSRGYSGTLEQYF.

CDR3 bases: TGCGCCAGCAGGGGACTAGCGGGCTCGGATGAGCAGTTCTTC. Amino acid sequence: CASRGLAGSDEQFF. The chain carries TRBV10-2 and TRBJ2-1; 12 bases line up with TRBD2. Per germline, CDR1 WSHSY and CDR2 SAAADI. Losses at the gene ends were 6 bases for V and 8 bases for J; bases not matched to a gene: 5. This CDR3 region has 14 residues.

The chain joins TRBV29-1 to TRBJ2-5, with 9 bases identical to TRBD1. Losses at the gene ends were 1 base for V and 2 bases for J; bases not matched to a gene: 5. Per germline, CDR1 SQVTM and CDR2 ANQGSEA. This CDR3 contains 15 residues. CDR3 coding DNA: TGCAGCGTTGAAGGGGGACAGGGCCTTCAAGAGACCCAGTACTTC. Its protein is CSVEGGQGLQETQYF.

The rearrangement links TRBV27 to TRBJ2-7; 9 nucleotides agree with TRBD1. The CDR3 is 15 residues long. Germline loops: CDR1 MNHEY, CDR2 SMNVEV (reference sequence). Germline trimming cut 0 bases from V and 3 bases from J; bases unmatched to any gene: 3. The CDR3 DNA reads as TGTGCCAGCAGTTTATCCGGGACAGGGAACTACGAGCAGTACTTC. This sequence encodes CASSLSGTGNYEQYF.

The chain recombines TRBV12-3 or TRBV12-4 with TRBJ2-7; TRBD1 or TRBD2 may be the D gene (6 bases each). This CDR3 region has 14 residues. V lost 2 bases to trimming and J lost 3 bases, with 11 bases between them. CDR3: CASSLRGEIYEQYF. The DNA for the CDR3 is TGTGCCAGCAGTTTAAGGGGGGAGATCTACGAGCAGTACTTC.

The chain employs TRBV5-1 and TRBJ2-5, with D perhaps being TRBD1 or TRBD2 (5 bases each). V was trimmed by 1 base and J by 5 bases, leaving 15 bases between them. CDR3 size: 15 residues. Germline lookup yields CDR1 SGHRS and CDR2 YFSETQ. Written as DNA, the CDR3 is TGCGCCAGCAGCTTGCCCGGGACGGCCTGGGAGACCCAGTACTTC. Translated: CASSLPGTAWETQYF.

This clonotype was seen more than once but under ten times. This CDR3 is CASSQTGANYEQYF. In DNA form, the CDR3 reads TGTGCCAGCAGCCAGACAGGGGCCAACTACGAGCAGTACTTC. V and J are TRBV28 and TRBJ2-7; 8 bases line up with TRBD1. Germline V gene lookup returns CDR1 MDHEN and CDR2 SYDVKM. The CDR3 loop spans 14 amino acids. The trim removed 6 bases at V and 3 bases at J, leaving 7 bases unmatched.

The V gene is TRBV20-1, the J gene TRBJ2-7; D unresolved. Trimming removed 3 bases at V and 1 base at J, with 7 bases between. Germline values: CDR1 DFQATT, CDR2 SNEGSKA (reference sequence). This CDR3 comprises 12 residues. CDR3 protein: CSARWNSYEQYF. The CDR3 region has the DNA TGCAGTGCTAGGTGGAATTCCTACGAGCAGTACTTC.

This clonotype appeared a few times. The V call is TRBV9, the J call TRBJ2-7; D may match TRBD1 or TRBD2 (5 bases each). Trimming cost V 4 bases and J 0 bases, with 14 bases left between them. The CDR3 has 15 residues. The germline V gene has CDR1 SGDLS and CDR2 YYNGEE. CDR3 sequence: CASSRDPKGSYEQYF. The CDR3 DNA reads TGTGCCAGCAGCCGGGACCCCAAAGGCTCCTACGAGCAGTACTTC. The whole variable domain, filled in from reference TRBV9 and TRBJ2-7, reads DSGVTQTPKHLITATGQRVTLRCSPRSGDLSVYWYQQSLDQGLQFLIQYYNGEERAKGNILERFSAQQFPDLHSELNLSSLELGDSALYFCASSRDPKGSYEQYFGPGTRLTVT.

This sequence joins TRBV7-9 and TRBJ2-1; 13 bases map to TRBD2. The V gene's germline CDR1 is SEHNR and CDR2 FQNEAQ (reference sequence). After removal of 5 bases from V and 7 bases from J, the junction contained 8 bases not matched to a gene. The length of the CDR3 is 16 residues. The CDR3 coding sequence is TGTGCCAGCAGCCACCGTGAGACTAGCGGGAGGAATGAGCAGTTCTTC. Translated: CASSHRETSGRNEQFF.

This clonotype was counted a single time. The chain joins TRBV6-2 or TRBV6-3 to TRBJ2-1, with D perhaps TRBD1 or TRBD2 (6 bases each). Looked up from germline, CDR1 is MNHEY and CDR2 is SVGEGT. The CDR3 covers 17 residues. The ends were cut back, 2 bases at V and 3 bases at J, with 17 bases in the middle. The CDR3 region has the DNA TGTGCCAGCAGTTACGGGCCCCTTAAGGGGGGCTACAATGAGCAGTTCTTC. This translates into CASSYGPLKGGYNEQFF.

This clonotype was counted ten times or more. The rearrangement links TRBV20-1 to TRBJ1-2; D not resolved. This CDR3 is built from 11 residues. V was cut by 6 bases and J by 1 base, with 6 bases left in between. Germline CDR1 and CDR2: DFQATT and SNEGSKA (reference sequence). The chain's CDR3 is CSARFNYGYTF. The CDR3 coding sequence is TGCAGTGCAAGGTTTAACTATGGCTACACCTTC.

This clonotype was observed a handful of times. V and J are TRBV6-5 and TRBJ1-1; D not resolved. The CDR3 spans 12 residues. V gave up 6 bases and J gave up 2 bases, with 7 bases separating them. CDR1 is MNHEY, CDR2 SVGAGI, per germline. CDR3 nucleotides: TGTGCCAGCAGACGGCCTAACACTGAAGCTTTCTTT. Its translation is CASRRPNTEAFF.

This clonotype has more than one count but fewer than ten. The chain has TRBV29-1 and TRBJ1-2; weak D call: TRBD1 (5 bases). CDR1 SQVTM and CDR2 ANQGSEA come from the germline V gene. The CDR3 runs to 11 residues. V lost 4 bases and J lost 6, with 9 bases in between. For the CDR3, the DNA is TGCAGCGTTGCAGGGTATGATGGCTACACCTTC. Its protein product is CSVAGYDGYTF. Complete variable domain (other parts from reference TRBV29-1 and TRBJ1-2): SAVISQKPSRDICQRGTSLTIQCQVDSQVTMMFWYRQQPGQSLTLIATANQGSEATYESGFVIDKFPISRPNLTFSTLTVSNMSPEDSSIYLCSVAGYDGYTFGSGTRLTVV.

This clonotype was found many times. The CDR3 nucleotides are TGTGCCAGCAGTTACCTTGGCGGGGGAGGGACCCAGTACTTC. Protein sequence: CASSYLGGGGTQYF. This sequence joins TRBV12-3 or TRBV12-4 and TRBJ2-5, with 7 bases identical to TRBD2. Germline trimming cut 4 bases from V and 7 bases from J; bases unmatched to any gene: 9. CDR3 length: 14 residues.

This chain links TRBV14 with TRBJ2-1; no clear D. CDR3 length: 13 residues. V lost 1 base and J 7 bases, leaving 8 bases between the germline ends. Germline-derived CDR1 and CDR2 are SGHDN and FVKESK. CDR3 sequence reads: CASSQVLGNEQFF. The CDR3 region has the DNA TGTGCCAGCAGCCAAGTCCTAGGGAATGAGCAGTTCTTC.

There are a few counts of this clonotype. The chain links TRBV5-1 to TRBJ2-2; no clear D. Trimming removed 0 bases at V and 5 bases at J, with 5 bases between. The CDR3 spans 13 residues. Germline loops: CDR1 SGHRS, CDR2 YFSETQ. CDR3 protein: CASSLVFTGELFF. CDR3 sequence (DNA): TGCGCCAGCAGCTTGGTGTTTACCGGGGAGCTGTTTTTT.

In its sample, this clonotype was seen many times. The V call is TRBV12-3 or TRBV12-4, the J call TRBJ2-2, with 7 bases that match TRBD2. Losses at the gene ends were 5 bases for V and 0 bases for J; bases not matched to a gene: 6. The CDR3 totals 16 residues. CDR3 in amino acids: CASSLSTSANTGELFF. CDR3 bases: TGTGCCAGCAGTCTCTCTACTAGCGCGAACACCGGGGAGCTGTTTTTT.

This clonotype was seen many times. The genes are TRBV29-1 and TRBJ1-4; no clear D. CDR3 length: 15 amino acids. Per germline, CDR1 SQVTM and CDR2 ANQGSEA. V was trimmed by 4 bases and J by 6 bases, leaving 18 bases between them. CDR3 coding DNA: TGCAGCGTTGTAATTTGGGCAGGTCCGGATGAAAAACTGTTTTTT. Residues: CSVVIWAGPDEKLFF.

This clonotype was counted at least ten times. Mismatch with germline at one junction end may stem from a read error. The CDR3 loop reads CSAPDRRLF. Written as DNA, the CDR3 is TGCAGTGCCCCGGACAGGAGGCTTTTC. This chain joins TRBV20-1 and TRBJ2-7, with TRBD1 identical over 7 bases. Germline values: CDR1 DFQATT, CDR2 SNEGSKA (reference sequence). The CDR3 consists of 9 residues.

This clonotype was found a few times. The DNA is omitted, as the CDR3 cannot be located on it reliably, and the CDR3 follows TCRdb's listing. The V and J genes are TRBV29-1 and TRBJ2-2. CDR1 is SQVTM and CDR2 is ANQGSEA in the germline V gene. Ends included, the CDR3 has 12 residues. The CDR3 sequence: CSGVIPTGSCFF.

This clonotype appeared many times. The V gene is TRBV7-2, the J gene TRBJ2-1, with 8 bases aligning to TRBD2. From germline, CDR1 is SGHTA and CDR2 FQGNSA. V trimming: 10 bases; J trimming: 0 bases; junction bases outside the gene matches: 5. The CDR3 loop spans 14 amino acids. The CDR3 DNA follows: TGTGCCATCCTAGCGGGTGGCTCCTACAATGAGCAGTTCTTC. Translating gives CAILAGGSYNEQFF.

Only a few counts were recorded for this clonotype. The V call is TRBV29-1, the J call TRBJ2-3; D is undetermined. This CDR3 comprises 13 residues. In germline, CDR1 is SQVTM, CDR2 ANQGSEA. V lost 5 bases, J lost 0 bases, and 9 bases lay in between. CDR3 nucleotide sequence: TGCAGCGTTAAGCGAACTAGCACAGATACGCAGTATTTT. Translating gives CSVKRTSTDTQYF.